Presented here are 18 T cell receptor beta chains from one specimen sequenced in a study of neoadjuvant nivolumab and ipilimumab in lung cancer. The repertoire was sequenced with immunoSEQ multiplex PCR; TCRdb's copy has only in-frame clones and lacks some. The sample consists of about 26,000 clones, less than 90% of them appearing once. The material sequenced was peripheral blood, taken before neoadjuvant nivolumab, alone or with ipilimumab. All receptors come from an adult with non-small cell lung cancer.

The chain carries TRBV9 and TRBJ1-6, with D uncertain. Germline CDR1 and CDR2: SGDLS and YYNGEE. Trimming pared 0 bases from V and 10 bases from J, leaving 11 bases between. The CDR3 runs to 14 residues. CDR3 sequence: CASSVDGRRSPLHF. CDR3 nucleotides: TGTGCCAGCAGCGTAGATGGCAGACGGTCACCCCTCCACTTT.

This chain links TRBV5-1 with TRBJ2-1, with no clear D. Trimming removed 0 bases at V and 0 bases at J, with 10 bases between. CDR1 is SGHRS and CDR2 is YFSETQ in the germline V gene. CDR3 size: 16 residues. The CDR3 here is CASSLDGQSSYNEQFF. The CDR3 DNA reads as TGCGCCAGCAGCTTGGACGGCCAAAGCTCCTACAATGAGCAGTTCTTC.

In DNA form, the CDR3 reads TGCGCCAGCAGCGGGACAGGGGCGAGGACAGATACGCAGTATTTT. This sequence encodes CASSGTGARTDTQYF. This chain links TRBV5-1 with TRBJ2-3, with TRBD1 matching 10 bases. With V trimmed by 4 bases and J by 3 bases, 5 bases remained unmatched. This CDR3 region has 15 residues. Germline lookup yields CDR1 SGHRS and CDR2 YFSETQ.

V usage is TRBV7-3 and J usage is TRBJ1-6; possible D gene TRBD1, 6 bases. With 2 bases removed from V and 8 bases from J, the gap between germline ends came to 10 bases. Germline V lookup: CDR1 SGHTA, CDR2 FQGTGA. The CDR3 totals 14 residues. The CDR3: CASSLDRRDSPLHF. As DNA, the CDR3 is TGTGCCAGCAGCTTAGACAGGAGGGATTCACCCCTCCACTTT.

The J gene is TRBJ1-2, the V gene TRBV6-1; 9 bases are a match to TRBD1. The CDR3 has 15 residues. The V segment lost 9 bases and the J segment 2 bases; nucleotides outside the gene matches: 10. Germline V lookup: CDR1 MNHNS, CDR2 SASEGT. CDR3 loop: CASLAGGQGNYGYTF. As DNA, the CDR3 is TGTGCCAGTCTCGCTGGAGGACAGGGGAACTATGGCTACACCTTC.

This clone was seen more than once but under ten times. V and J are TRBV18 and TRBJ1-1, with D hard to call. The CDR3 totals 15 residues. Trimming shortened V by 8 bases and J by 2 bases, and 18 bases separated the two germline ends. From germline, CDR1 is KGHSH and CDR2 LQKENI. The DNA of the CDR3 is TGTGCCAGCCCAAGAGAAAGACGGGGAAACACTGAAGCTTTCTTT. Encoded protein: CASPRERRGNTEAFF.

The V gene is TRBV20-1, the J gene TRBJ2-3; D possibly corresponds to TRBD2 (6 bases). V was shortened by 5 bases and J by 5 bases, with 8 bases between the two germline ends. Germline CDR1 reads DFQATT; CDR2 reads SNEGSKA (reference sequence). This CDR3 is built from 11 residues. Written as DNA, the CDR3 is TGCAGTGCTGGGACTCTAGATACGCAGTATTTT. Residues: CSAGTLDTQYF.

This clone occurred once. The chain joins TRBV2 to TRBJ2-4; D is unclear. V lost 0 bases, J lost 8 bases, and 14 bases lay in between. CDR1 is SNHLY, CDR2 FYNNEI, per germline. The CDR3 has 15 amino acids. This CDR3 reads CASSEAFGYGHIQYF. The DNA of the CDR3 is TGTGCCAGCAGTGAAGCATTTGGATACGGCCACATTCAGTACTTC. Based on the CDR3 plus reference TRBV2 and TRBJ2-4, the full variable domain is EPEVTQTPSHQVTQMGQEVILRCVPISNHLYFYWYRQILGQKVEFLVSFYNNEISEKSEIFDDQFSVERPDGSNFTLKIRSTKLEDSAMYFCASSEAFGYGHIQYFGAGTRLSVL.

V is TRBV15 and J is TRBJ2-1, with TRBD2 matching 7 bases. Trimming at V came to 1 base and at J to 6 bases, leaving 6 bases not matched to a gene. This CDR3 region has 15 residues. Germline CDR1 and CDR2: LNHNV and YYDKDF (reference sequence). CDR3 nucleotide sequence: TGTGCCACCAGCAGAGGAGCGGGGTCGGGCAATGAGCAGTTCTTC. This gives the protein CATSRGAGSGNEQFF.

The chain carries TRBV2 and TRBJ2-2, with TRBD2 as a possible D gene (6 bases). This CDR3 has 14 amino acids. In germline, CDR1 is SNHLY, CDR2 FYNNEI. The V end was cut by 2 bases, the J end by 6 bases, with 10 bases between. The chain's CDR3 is CASSELSGAGELFF. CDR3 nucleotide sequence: TGTGCCAGCAGTGAATTGTCGGGGGCCGGGGAGCTGTTTTTT.

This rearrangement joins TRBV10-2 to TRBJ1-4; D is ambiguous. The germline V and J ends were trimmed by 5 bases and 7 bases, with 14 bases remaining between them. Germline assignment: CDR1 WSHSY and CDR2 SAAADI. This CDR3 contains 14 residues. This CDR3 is CASSLVTDGEKLFF. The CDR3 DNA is TGCGCCAGCAGTCTAGTTACAGACGGTGAAAAACTGTTTTTT.

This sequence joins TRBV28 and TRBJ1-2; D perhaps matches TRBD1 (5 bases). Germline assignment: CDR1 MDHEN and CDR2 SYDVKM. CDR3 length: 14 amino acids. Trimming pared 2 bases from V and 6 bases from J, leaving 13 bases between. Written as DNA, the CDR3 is TGTGCCAGCAGTTTAGGGACCCAGGTTAATGGCTACACCTTC. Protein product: CASSLGTQVNGYTF.

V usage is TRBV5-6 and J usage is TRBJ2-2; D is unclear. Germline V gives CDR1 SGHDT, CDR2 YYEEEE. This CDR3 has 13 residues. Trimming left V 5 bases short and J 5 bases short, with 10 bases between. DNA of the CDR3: TGTGCCAGCAGTAGAGTGGAGACCGGGGAGCTGTTTTTT. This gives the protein CASSRVETGELFF.

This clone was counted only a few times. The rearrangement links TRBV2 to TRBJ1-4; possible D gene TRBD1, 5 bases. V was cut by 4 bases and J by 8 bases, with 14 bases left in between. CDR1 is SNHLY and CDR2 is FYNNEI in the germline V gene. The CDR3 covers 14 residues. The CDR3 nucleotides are TGTGCCAGCAGTGCGGGCCAGGGTATAGAAAAACTGTTTTTT. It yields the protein CASSAGQGIEKLFF.

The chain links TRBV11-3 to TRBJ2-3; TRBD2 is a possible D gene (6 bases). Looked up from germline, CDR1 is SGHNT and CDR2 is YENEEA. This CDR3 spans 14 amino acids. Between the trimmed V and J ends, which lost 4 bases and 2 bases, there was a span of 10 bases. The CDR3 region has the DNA TGTGCCAGCAGCTCGGGAGCAGTCACAGATACGCAGTATTTT. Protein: CASSSGAVTDTQYF.

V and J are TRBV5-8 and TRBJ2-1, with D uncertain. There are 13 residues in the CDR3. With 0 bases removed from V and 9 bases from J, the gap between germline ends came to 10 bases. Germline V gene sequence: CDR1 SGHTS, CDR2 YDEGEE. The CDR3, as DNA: TGTGCCAGCAGCTTGGGAGGTTTCATTGAGCAGTTCTTC. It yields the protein CASSLGGFIEQFF.

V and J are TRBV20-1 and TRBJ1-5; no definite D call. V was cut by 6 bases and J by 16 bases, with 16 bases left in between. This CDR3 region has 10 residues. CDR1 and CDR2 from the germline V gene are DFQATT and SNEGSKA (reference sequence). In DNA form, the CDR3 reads TGCAGTGCCGACGGACCCGGGCACCATTTT. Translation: CSADGPGHHF.

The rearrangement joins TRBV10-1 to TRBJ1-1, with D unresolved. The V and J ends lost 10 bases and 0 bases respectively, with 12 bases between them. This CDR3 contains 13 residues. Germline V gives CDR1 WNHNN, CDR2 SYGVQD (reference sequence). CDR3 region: CATSRSMNTEAFF. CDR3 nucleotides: TGCGCCACCTCACGGTCCATGAACACTGAAGCTTTCTTT.